The rows below give T cell receptor beta chains drawn from one sample of a study of graft-versus-host responses after intestinal transplantation. Antigen specificity for these receptors is unknown. Clones were sequenced by immunoSEQ multiplex PCR, and TCRdb holds only the in-frame ones, with some missing. The sample lists some 90,000 clones, approximately 92% occurring once. The material was unstimulated CD8+ T cells sorted from spleen or lymph node cells, obtained before intestinal transplant. All receptors come from a human donor who received an intestinal transplant. Both conserved end residues are part of each CDR3. D genes are given only for firm matches. The size of a clone is reported for some rows only, either as once, few or many, or as a class for expanded clones.

v_gene	d_gene	abundance	j_gene	CDR3aa	CDR3nt
TRBV5-1	.	.	TRBJ1-2	CASSLAGDGYTF	TGCGCCAGCAGCTTGGCAGGGGATGGCTACACCTTC
TRBV27	TRBD1	.	TRBJ2-7	CASSFGQGAHEQYF	TGTGCCAGCAGTTTTGGACAGGGGGCCCACGAGCAGTACTTC
TRBV2	TRBD1	.	TRBJ1-1	CASSWTGGVGTEAFF	TGTGCCAGCAGCTGGACAGGGGGCGTCGGCACTGAAGCTTTCTTT
TRBV6-5	.	.	TRBJ2-1	CASSYNSIAGPQFF	TGTGCCAGCAGTTACAACTCGATCGCGGGACCACAGTTCTTC
TRBV15	.	.	TRBJ1-1	CATSRGPTGSMSEAFF	TGTGCCACCAGCAGAGGCCCGACAGGATCTATGTCTGAAGCTTTCTTT
TRBV19	.	.	TRBJ2-1	CASRTGANNEQFF	TGTGCCAGTAGGACAGGCGCTAACAATGAGCAGTTCTTC
TRBV19	TRBD1	.	TRBJ1-1	CASTYRGPTEAFF	TGTGCCAGTACCTACAGGGGTCCGACTGAAGCTTTCTTT
TRBV30	TRBD2	.	TRBJ2-1	CAQIGTSGINEQFF	TGTGCCCAGATCGGGACTAGCGGGATTAATGAGCAGTTCTTC
TRBV11-1	TRBD2	once	TRBJ2-2	CAGRTSLNTGELFF	TGTGCCGGGAGGACTAGTCTGAACACCGGGGAGCTGTTTTTT
TRBV5-1	.	.	TRBJ2-3	CASSSDRDTQYF	TGCGCCAGCAGCTCCGACAGGGATACGCAGTATTTT
TRBV15	TRBD2	.	TRBJ2-1	CATSRDGLAGAHNEQFF	TGTGCCACCAGCAGAGACGGACTAGCGGGAGCCCACAATGAGCAGTTCTTC
TRBV5-5	TRBD2	.	TRBJ2-3	CATGTSGTGDTQYF	TGTGCCACCGGGACTAGCGGGACGGGAGATACGCAGTATTTT
TRBV27	.	.	TRBJ2-2	CASSAGLPNTGELFF	TGTGCCAGCAGCGCGGGACTCCCGAACACCGGGGAGCTGTTTTTT
TRBV7-8	TRBD2	.	TRBJ2-3	CASSFWWASGYTHTTQYF	TGTGCCAGCAGCTTTTGGTGGGCTAGCGGGTACACACACACAACGCAGTATTTT
TRBV19	TRBD1	.	TRBJ1-1	CASSMGTGNTEAFF	TGTGCCAGTAGTATGGGGACAGGTAACACTGAAGCTTTCTTT
TRBV27	TRBD1	.	TRBJ2-1	CASSVDPPGQGESEQFF	TGTGCCAGCAGTGTCGATCCCCCCGGACAGGGGGAATCTGAGCAGTTCTTC
TRBV10-3	TRBD2	.	TRBJ2-3	CAIAPGLEHADTQYF	TGTGCCATCGCTCCGGGACTAGAGCACGCGGATACGCAGTATTTT
TRBV2	.	.	TRBJ1-5	CASIDSVNQPQHF	TGTGCCAGCATAGACAGTGTGAATCAGCCCCAGCATTTT
TRBV27	TRBD1	.	TRBJ1-2	CASRQGNGYTF	TGTGCCAGCAGACAGGGGAATGGCTACACCTTC
TRBV7-3	.	.	TRBJ2-1	CASSLIGGKDEQFF	TGTGCCAGCAGCTTAATAGGGGGTAAGGATGAGCAGTTCTTC
TRBV6-5	.	once	TRBJ2-1	CASSNRIGVYNEQFF	TGTGCCAGCAGCAACAGGATTGGGGTCTACAATGAGCAGTTCTTC
TRBV30	.	.	TRBJ2-7	CACCNTAPGLNEQYF	TGTGCCTGCTGCAACACGGCTCCGGGTTTGAACGAGCAGTACTTC
TRBV5-4	.	.	TRBJ2-1	CASSLVGDYEQFF	TGTGCCAGCAGCTTGGTAGGGGACTATGAGCAGTTCTTC
TRBV28	TRBD2	.	TRBJ2-7	CASSLGRELIYEQYF	TGTGCCAGCAGTTTGGGGCGGGAGTTGATCTACGAGCAGTACTTC
TRBV6-4	.	.	TRBJ2-1	CASIEEDSPSYNEQFF	TGTGCCAGCATTGAGGAAGACAGCCCCTCCTACAATGAGCAGTTCTTC
TRBV5-8	.	.	TRBJ1-6	CASSWERGGGRDNSPLHF	TGTGCCAGCAGCTGGGAGCGAGGGGGGGGTAGGGATAATTCACCCCTCCACTTT
TRBV6-1	.	.	TRBJ2-6	CASSRGSGANVLTF	TGTGCCAGCAGTAGGGGGTCTGGGGCCAACGTCCTGACTTTC
TRBV19	.	.	TRBJ1-4	CASRPAGELMKNCFF	.
TRBV2	.	.	TRBJ2-6	CASMPGRSSGANVLTF	TGTGCCAGCATGCCAGGGCGTAGCTCTGGGGCCAACGTCCTGACTTTC
TRBV4-1	.	.	TRBJ1-2	CASSQGGGGTYGYTF	TGCGCCAGCAGCCAAGGTGGGGGGGGGACCTATGGCTACACCTTC
TRBV6-7	TRBD1	.	TRBJ1-5	CAIPDREVYTQPQHF	TGTGCCATCCCGGACAGGGAGGTTTACACTCAGCCCCAGCATTTT
TRBV5-5	TRBD1	.	TRBJ1-2	CASSWERTGNHYGYTF	TGTGCCAGCAGCTGGGAAAGGACAGGGAACCACTATGGCTACACCTTC
TRBV5-1	TRBD1	.	TRBJ2-7	CASSLGGQTYEQYF	TGCGCCAGCAGCTTGGGGGGACAGACCTACGAGCAGTACTTC
TRBV7-2	.	.	TRBJ1-2	CASSSGGGDTPYGYTF	TGTGCCAGCAGCTCCGGTGGGGGGGACACCCCCTATGGCTACACCTTC
TRBV4-3	TRBD2	.	TRBJ2-7	CASSQETSGGSSYEQYF	TGCGCCAGCAGCCAAGAAACTAGCGGGGGAAGCTCCTACGAGCAGTACTTC
TRBV7-9	TRBD1	.	TRBJ1-2	CASTLTGQGVWGYTF	TGTGCCAGCACTCTAACGGGACAGGGAGTCTGGGGCTACACCTTC
TRBV13	TRBD2	.	TRBJ2-5	CASSPGTSGSQETQYF	TGTGCCAGCAGCCCCGGGACTAGCGGGAGTCAAGAGACCCAGTACTTC
TRBV5-6	.	.	TRBJ2-2	CASSLNQVIGELFF	TGTGCCAGCAGCTTGAATCAGGTGATCGGGGAGCTGTTTTTT
TRBV9	TRBD2	.	TRBJ2-3	CASSAVTGGSSTDTQYF	TGTGCCAGCAGCGCCGTTACGGGGGGGTCTAGCACAGATACGCAGTATTTT
TRBV27	.	.	TRBJ1-2	CASAMAGGGYTF	TGTGCCAGCGCGATGGCAGGAGGGGGCTACACCTTC
TRBV7-9	.	few	TRBJ1-4	CASSLVSGADEKLFF	TGTGCCAGCAGCTTAGTTTCTGGGGCGGACGAAAAACTGTTTTTT
TRBV7-9	.	.	TRBJ1-1	CASSLPHEAFF	TGTGCCAGCAGCTTACCCCATGAAGCTTTCTTT
TRBV4-3	TRBD2	.	TRBJ2-2	CASSQASLAGGTNTGELFF	TGCGCCAGCAGCCAAGCGAGCTTAGCGGGGGGAACGAACACCGGGGAGCTGTTTTTT
TRBV7-3	.	.	TRBJ2-1	CASSSPPGVHNEQFF	TGTGCCAGCAGCTCCCCCCCGGGGGTCCACAATGAGCAGTTCTTC
TRBV4-3	TRBD2	.	TRBJ2-1	CASSSRLADNEQFF	TGCGCCAGCAGCTCGCGACTAGCGGACAATGAGCAGTTCTTC
TRBV9	TRBD1	.	TRBJ2-7	CASSPRPGQGSYEQYF	TGTGCCAGCAGCCCACGCCCGGGACAGGGGAGCTACGAGCAGTACTTC
TRBV29-1	TRBD1	once	TRBJ1-4	CSVADRGRDEKLFF	TGCAGCGTTGCGGACAGGGGGCGGGATGAAAAACTGTTTTTT
TRBV19	TRBD1	.	TRBJ1-1	CASSPWRDRGINTEAFF	TGTGCCAGTAGTCCTTGGAGGGACAGGGGAATAAATACTGAAGCTTTCTTT
TRBV11-2	TRBD1	.	TRBJ1-1	CASSSPDRELEAFF	TGTGCCAGCAGCTCCCCAGACAGGGAGCTTGAAGCTTTCTTT
TRBV6-1	.	.	TRBJ2-2	CASIDRPLFTGELFF	TGTGCCAGCATAGATCGTCCGCTTTTTACCGGGGAGCTGTTTTTT